The 28 T cell receptor beta chains presented below share a single source sample, sequenced in a study of T cell changes during pregnancy in multiple sclerosis. Some clones are missing from TCRdb's copy, which holds only in-frame ones; the method was immunoSEQ multiplex PCR. The sample holds about 99,000 clones; approximately 93% are singletons and the top ten take almost 1%. The source was peripheral blood, collected after pregnancy. All receptors derive from a female donor with multiple sclerosis, enrolled in a pregnancy study.

The chain links TRBV9 to TRBJ2-5, with 11 nucleotides matching TRBD2. Germline loops: CDR1 SGDLS, CDR2 YYNGEE. Trimming took 3 bases from V and 0 from J; bases not matched to a gene: 4. The CDR3 consists of 16 residues. The CDR3 DNA is TGTGCCAGCAGCGCCAGACTAGCGGGGTACCAAGAGACCCAGTACTTC. As protein: CASSARLAGYQETQYF.

This sequence joins TRBV7-3 and TRBJ1-2; TRBD1 matches at 7 bases. Germline trimming cut 4 bases from V and 4 bases from J; bases unmatched to any gene: 6. Germline-derived CDR1 and CDR2 are SGHTA and FQGTGA. CDR3 length: 14 amino acids. This CDR3 is CASSSGQRPYGYTF. In DNA, the CDR3 is TGTGCCAGCAGCTCGGGACAGAGACCCTATGGCTACACCTTC.

The chain couples TRBV6-1 to TRBJ1-1; D is ambiguous. Germline-derived CDR1 and CDR2 are MNHNS and SASEGT. Trimming removed 3 bases at V and 1 base at J, with 12 bases between. There are 15 residues in the CDR3. This CDR3 reads CASSDLVSRNTEAFF. Written as DNA, the CDR3 is TGTGCCAGCAGTGACTTGGTCTCCAGGAACACTGAAGCTTTCTTT.

The chain recombines TRBV28 with TRBJ2-7, with 9 bases fitting TRBD1. V gave up 7 bases and J gave up 3 bases; unmatched junction bases: 10. Germline CDR1 and CDR2: MDHEN and SYDVKM. The CDR3 runs to 15 residues. The CDR3 nucleotides read TGTGCCAGCAATTCCGCCGGGACAGGGCTCTACGAGCAGTACTTC. Translation: CASNSAGTGLYEQYF.

The chain couples TRBV15 to TRBJ2-7; 8 bases match TRBD1. This CDR3 spans 15 amino acids. V was pared by 3 bases and J by 2 bases, with 6 bases of the junction left unmatched. CDR1 and CDR2 from the germline V gene are LNHNV and YYDKDF (reference sequence). The CDR3 spells CATSSNRGYTYEQYF. In DNA, the CDR3 is TGTGCCACCAGCAGTAACAGGGGGTACACCTACGAGCAGTACTTC.

In DNA, the CDR3 is TGTGCCAGCAGCTTGGCGACAGGGAAAAATTCACCCCTCCACTTT. Its translation: CASSLATGKNSPLHF. The V call is TRBV5-4, the J call TRBJ1-6; 7 nucleotides agree with TRBD1. Germline V CDR1 and CDR2: SGHNT, YYREEE (reference sequence). This CDR3 has 15 residues. The junction had 4 bases not matched to a gene; V was cut back by 0 bases and J by 7 bases.

The CDR3 loop reads CAWSVGGTGRNYGYTF. The CDR3, as DNA: TGTGCCTGGAGTGTCGGTGGCACAGGGCGAAACTATGGCTACACCTTC. This rearrangement joins TRBV30 to TRBJ1-2, with D perhaps matching TRBD1 (6 bases). Germline V gene sequence: CDR1 GTSNPN, CDR2 SVGIG (reference sequence). The CDR3 is 16 residues long. The V gene lost 0 bases and the J gene lost 2 bases, with 16 bases spanning the gap.

The gene calls are TRBV30 and TRBJ2-7; D not certain. CDR3 size: 14 residues. The V gene lost 0 bases and the J gene lost 0 bases, with 9 bases spanning the gap. Germline loops: CDR1 GTSNPN, CDR2 SVGIG (reference sequence). The chain's CDR3 is CAWSVLDISYEQYF. Written as DNA, the CDR3 is TGTGCCTGGAGTGTACTTGACATCTCCTACGAGCAGTACTTC.

A single count supports this clone. This sequence joins TRBV7-2 and TRBJ1-4; no clear D gene. Trimming pared 4 bases from V and 7 bases from J, leaving 13 bases between. The CDR3 runs 14 residues. Germline V gene data show CDR1 as SGHTA and CDR2 as FQGNSA. The DNA of the CDR3 is TGTGCCAGCAGCTCCAGGAGGGTTGGTGAAAAACTGTTTTTT. This codes for CASSSRRVGEKLFF.

This chain connects TRBV27 to TRBJ1-2, with a tentative D call TRBD1 (6 bases). The CDR3 contains 15 residues. Germline values: CDR1 MNHEY, CDR2 SMNVEV (reference sequence). With 8 bases removed from V and 2 bases from J, the gap between germline ends came to 18 bases. The chain's CDR3 is CASLPMDSLNYGYTF. CDR3 nucleotide sequence: TGTGCCAGCCTCCCAATGGACAGCCTAAACTATGGCTACACCTTC.

This clone showed up just once. The chain joins TRBV5-4 to TRBJ2-2; 8 bases map to TRBD2. CDR3 length: 15 amino acids. In germline, CDR1 is SGHNT, CDR2 YYREEE (reference sequence). Losses at the gene ends were 1 base for V and 6 bases for J; bases not matched to a gene: 5. For the CDR3, the DNA is TGTGCCAGCAGCTTGAGGCTAGCGGGCGCCGGGGAGCTGTTTTTT. Residues: CASSLRLAGAGELFF.

The J gene is TRBJ2-7, the V gene TRBV5-1, with 8 bases that match TRBD1. This CDR3 contains 15 residues. With V trimmed by 4 bases and J by 3 bases, 9 bases remained unmatched. CDR1 and CDR2 (germline): SGHRS, YFSETQ. CDR3 DNA sequence: TGCGCCAGCAGCCTGGACGGGACAGGTTACTACGAGCAGTACTTC. Translating gives CASSLDGTGYYEQYF.

The V and J genes are TRBV28 and TRBJ2-2; D gene uncertain. This CDR3 has 17 residues. V dropped 6 bases and J dropped 2 bases, with 19 bases sitting between them. In germline, CDR1 is MDHEN, CDR2 SYDVKM. CDR3: CASSPVRRTTNTGELFF. The CDR3 coding sequence is TGTGCCAGCAGCCCCGTGAGGCGAACCACTAACACCGGGGAGCTGTTTTTT.

The rearrangement uses TRBV4-1 and TRBJ2-1; 7 bases agree with TRBD1. CDR3 length: 19 amino acids. CDR1 is MGHRA, CDR2 YSYEKL, per germline. The V segment lost 4 bases and the J segment 0 bases; nucleotides outside the gene matches: 15. CDR3 region: CASSPHPKGPGGSYNEQFF. CDR3 nucleotide sequence: TGCGCCAGCAGCCCTCACCCGAAAGGACCAGGGGGCTCCTACAATGAGCAGTTCTTC.

This clone was recorded once. V usage is TRBV7-9 and J usage is TRBJ2-6; TRBD2 matches at 11 bases. The junction had 3 bases not matched to a gene; V was cut back by 6 bases and J by 2 bases. Germline CDR1 SEHNR, CDR2 FQNEAQ (reference sequence). The CDR3 is made up of 16 amino acids. CDR3 in DNA: TGTGCCAGCAGATCACTAGCGGGGGCTGGGGCCAACGTCCTGACTTTC. Amino acid sequence: CASRSLAGAGANVLTF.

The V gene is TRBV7-8, the J gene TRBJ1-1; 7 nucleotides match TRBD1. V shed 5 bases and J 3 bases; nucleotides not matched to a gene: 3. CDR3 size: 13 residues. CDR1 is SGHVS and CDR2 is FQNEAQ in the germline V gene. The CDR3 loop is CASSIGTDTEAFF. Here the CDR3 DNA reads TGTGCCAGCAGCATAGGGACAGACACTGAAGCTTTCTTT.

The J gene is TRBJ2-2, the V gene TRBV18; TRBD2 might be the D (5 bases). Trimming stripped 6 bases from V and 5 bases from J, with 22 bases between. Germline V CDR1 and CDR2: KGHSH, LQKENI. The CDR3 spans 17 residues. CDR3 nucleotide sequence: TGTGCCAGCTCTCAGACCGAAGCGGTTACAAATACCGGGGAGCTGTTTTTT. Translated, it gives CASSQTEAVTNTGELFF.

J is TRBJ2-1 and V is TRBV9; 14 bases line up with TRBD2. The germline V gene has CDR1 SGDLS and CDR2 YYNGEE. The V segment lost 0 bases and the J segment 4 bases; nucleotides outside the gene matches: 6. The length of the CDR3 is 18 residues. The CDR3 coding sequence is TGTGCCAGCAGCGTAGGGGGACTAGCGGGAGTCTCTTACAATGAGCAGTTCTTC. Translated, it gives CASSVGGLAGVSYNEQFF.

The chain recombines TRBV5-4 with TRBJ2-7; D perhaps matches TRBD1 (6 bases). Trimming took off 3 bases at V and 0 bases at J, with 10 bases between the two ends. In germline, CDR1 is SGHNT, CDR2 YYREEE (reference sequence). The length of the CDR3 is 14 residues. This CDR3 reads CASSWPDSSYEQYF. CDR3 DNA: TGTGCCAGCAGCTGGCCGGACAGCTCCTACGAGCAGTACTTC.

This clone was seen only once. This chain uses TRBV18 with TRBJ1-5; 8 positions match TRBD1. J gave up 2 bases and V 2 bases, and 2 bases lay outside the gene matches. The CDR3 loop spans 15 amino acids. Germline V CDR1 and CDR2: KGHSH, LQKENI. CDR3 DNA: TGTGCCAGCTCACCAGGGACAGGTGGCAATCAGCCCCAGCATTTT. As protein: CASSPGTGGNQPQHF.

CDR3 protein: CASDRFRSGNPNEQFF. CDR3 DNA sequence: TGCGCCAGCGATAGATTCCGGAGCGGGAACCCGAATGAGCAGTTCTTC. V is TRBV5-1 and J is TRBJ2-1; TRBD2 matches at 7 bases. V dropped 7 bases and J dropped 7; count of bases not matched to a gene: 17. This CDR3 is built from 16 residues. Looked up from germline, CDR1 is SGHRS and CDR2 is YFSETQ.

The rearrangement joins TRBV18 to TRBJ1-5; perhaps TRBD1 as D (5 bases). The CDR3 contains 16 residues. Trimming shortened V by 3 bases and J by 7 bases, and 19 bases separated the two germline ends. Germline values: CDR1 KGHSH, CDR2 LQKENI. The CDR3 region is CASSPQQAIKGQPQHF. Here the CDR3 DNA reads TGTGCCAGCTCACCCCAACAGGCCATCAAGGGGCAGCCCCAGCATTTT.

As concerns this clone: A read error may produce the germline difference seen at one junction end. This chain joins TRBV6-4 and TRBJ2-1, with 9 bases lining up with TRBD1. The CDR3 spans 13 residues. Per germline, CDR1 MRHNA and CDR2 SNTAGT. The CDR3 protein is CASSVGTGSEQFF. CDR3 nucleotides: TGTGCAAGCAGTGTAGGGACAGGGAGTGAGCAGTTCTTC.

The CDR3 is CASSPPGALNTEAFF. As DNA, the CDR3 is TGTGCCAGCTCACCACCGGGAGCCCTAAACACTGAAGCTTTCTTT. V is TRBV18 and J is TRBJ1-1; no firm D call. Trimming cost V 0 bases and J 2 bases, with 10 bases left between them. Germline V gene sequence: CDR1 KGHSH, CDR2 LQKENI. The CDR3 spans 15 residues.

The chain employs TRBV15 and TRBJ2-7, with D perhaps matching TRBD1 (5 bases). The CDR3 sequence is 15 residues long. Germline values: CDR1 LNHNV, CDR2 YYDKDF (reference sequence). Trimming removed 4 bases from V and 1 base from J, with 14 bases in between. The CDR3 here is CATSKGAGPSYEQYF. The CDR3 DNA is TGTGCCACCAGCAAAGGGGCAGGGCCTTCCTACGAGCAGTACTTC.

This clone was recorded a few times. The J gene is TRBJ2-7, the V gene TRBV5-5; 7 nucleotides line up with TRBD1. V shed 3 bases, J shed 4 bases, and the junction held 4 bases outside the gene matches. CDR3 length: 13 residues. CDR1 and CDR2 (germline): SGHKS, YYEKEE (reference sequence). The CDR3 DNA is TGTGCCAGCAGCTCGGGACAGACTTACGAGCAGTACTTC. This gives the protein CASSSGQTYEQYF.

CDR3 bases: TGTGCCAGCAGTCCGAGCAACCCCGATACGCAGTATTTT. It encodes CASSPSNPDTQYF. V usage is TRBV28 and J usage is TRBJ2-3; D gene unclear. This CDR3 is 13 amino acids long. CDR1 is MDHEN and CDR2 is SYDVKM in the germline V gene. Trimming removed 5 bases at V and 6 bases at J, with 12 bases between.

This chain uses TRBV7-6 with TRBJ1-1, with D hard to call. CDR1 is SGHVS and CDR2 is FNYEAQ in the germline V gene. V lost 5 bases and J 3 bases, leaving 7 bases between the germline ends. The length of the CDR3 is 12 residues. As DNA, the CDR3 is TGTGCCAGCAGCAATAGAGACACTGAAGCTTTCTTT. Protein product: CASSNRDTEAFF.